This T cell receptor beta chain was recorded in a study of blood T cell repertoires in COVID-19. Whole-study context: T cells, B-cell-depleted T cells, or PBMCs provided the cDNA or gDNA that served as material.

The J segment lost 1 base and the V segment lost 0 bases, leaving 1 base of the junction unmatched. This CDR3 has 15 residues. Germline loops: CDR1 SGDLS, CDR2 YYNGEE. Under the authors' procedure: It was from reference gene primer amplification that nucleated cell counts were estimated. The repertoire was sequenced with immunoSEQ multiplex PCR; TCRdb's copy has only in-frame clones and lacks some. From that table come the V and J calls and clone size; the DNA was used to work out D and trimming. The sample includes 250,000 to 300,000 clones, about 87% seen only once; the top ten take 5.5% to 8%. The TCR originated in a woman in her forties or fifties with COVID-19, enrolled during active disease. The J gene is TRBJ2-5, the V gene TRBV9; 9 nucleotides align to TRBD2. Sequencing was carried out using peripheral blood. CDR3 region: CASSVGLAAQETQYF. The CDR3 coding sequence is TGTGCCAGCAGCGTAGGACTAGCGGCCCAAGAGACCCAGTACTTC. Based on the CDR3 plus reference TRBV9 and TRBJ2-5, the full variable domain is DSGVTQTPKHLITATGQRVTLRCSPRSGDLSVYWYQQSLDQGLQFLIQYYNGEERAKGNILERFSAQQFPDLHSELNLSSLELGDSALYFCASSVGLAAQETQYFGPGTRLLVL.